Listed here are 13 T cell receptor beta chains from one sample, sequenced in a study of cytomegalovirus exposure and HLA in healthy donors. The method was immunoSEQ multiplex PCR; TCRdb's version includes in-frame clones alone and lacks a portion of them. The top ten hold around 2% of the sample, which has under 200,000 clones, 80% to 90% seen once. Sequenced material: PBMCs. Receptors were obtained from a woman aged 18 to 35 in good health and CMV-seronegative.

This clone turned up a few times. The genes are TRBV5-8 and TRBJ1-6; a weak D match, TRBD1 (5 bases). The V end was cut by 2 bases, the J end by 13 bases, with 13 bases between. The CDR3 extends over 13 amino acids. The V gene's germline CDR1 is SGHTS and CDR2 YDEGEE. The CDR3, as DNA: TGTGCCAGCAGCTTCGCTGACAGTTCCCCCCTCCACTTT. Its protein is CASSFADSSPLHF.

The chain is built from TRBV5-6 and TRBJ1-6, with a possible D match to TRBD1 (6 bases). The V end was cut by 4 bases, the J end by 11 bases, with 19 bases between. The CDR3 spans 15 residues. Germline V gives CDR1 SGHDT, CDR2 YYEEEE. This CDR3 reads CASSRREGVLTPLHF. As DNA, the CDR3 is TGTGCCAGCAGCCGCCGTGAGGGGGTATTAACACCCCTCCACTTT. Variable domain in full (rest from reference TRBV5-6 and TRBJ1-6): DAGVTQSPTHLIKTRGQQVTLRCSPKSGHDTVSWYQQALGQGPQFIFQYYEEEERQRGNFPDRFSGHQFPNYSSELNVNALLLGDSALYLCASSRREGVLTPLHFGNGTRLTVT.

The chain recombines TRBV6-4 with TRBJ1-1; tentatively, D is TRBD1 (5 bases). Germline values: CDR1 MRHNA, CDR2 SNTAGT. V was shortened by 8 bases and J by 2 bases, with 12 bases between the two germline ends. The CDR3 runs to 13 residues. The CDR3 DNA reads as TGTGCCAGCGGCCGGGACTCCAACACTGAAGCTTTCTTT. Amino acids: CASGRDSNTEAFF.

The rearrangement joins TRBV9 to TRBJ2-1; 8 nucleotides agree with TRBD2. CDR1 is SGDLS and CDR2 is YYNGEE in the germline V gene. The CDR3 consists of 13 residues. Trimming removed 5 bases from V and 6 bases from J; junction bases left unmatched: 4. CDR3 loop: CASRGTRSNEQFF. CDR3 DNA: TGTGCCAGCAGGGGGACTAGAAGCAATGAGCAGTTCTTC.

V is TRBV4-3 and J is TRBJ1-2, with 7 positions matching TRBD1. The germline CDR1 and CDR2 sequences are LGHNA and YSLEER. The CDR3 runs 16 residues. V dropped 1 base and J dropped 4; count of bases not matched to a gene: 9. Here the CDR3 reads CASSQAPSGGLYGYTF. The CDR3 region has the DNA TGCGCCAGCAGCCAAGCGCCGTCAGGGGGTCTCTATGGCTACACCTTC.

The chain joins TRBV19 to TRBJ2-7, with TRBD2 as a possible D gene (7 bases). The V gene lost 7 bases and the J gene lost 3 bases, with 19 bases spanning the gap. Germline V gives CDR1 LNHDA, CDR2 SQIVND (reference sequence). The CDR3 runs to 15 residues. The CDR3 nucleotides read TGTGCCAGTACCTTGTCGGCGGGGGCCCTCTACGAGCAGTACTTC. It codes for CASTLSAGALYEQYF.

The chain recombines TRBV9 with TRBJ1-2; perhaps TRBD1 as D (6 bases). Between the trimmed V and J ends, which lost 0 bases and 4 bases, there was a span of 7 bases. Germline V gene data show CDR1 as SGDLS and CDR2 as YYNGEE. The CDR3 has 13 amino acids. DNA for the CDR3: TGTGCCAGCAGCGTAGGAGGGGGCTATGGCTACACCTTC. It encodes CASSVGGGYGYTF.

CDR3 DNA: TGTGCCAGCAGTCTCAGGGGATACGAGCAGTACTTC. Its translation is CASSLRGYEQYF. The V call is TRBV28, the J call TRBJ2-7, with TRBD1 as a possible D gene (6 bases). The germline gives CDR1 MDHEN, CDR2 SYDVKM. This CDR3 has 12 amino acids. Trimming left V 5 bases short and J 4 bases short, with 9 bases between.

The rearrangement joins TRBV19 to TRBJ2-7, with D possibly matching TRBD1 (5 bases). This CDR3 comprises 15 residues. Germline V gene lookup returns CDR1 LNHDA and CDR2 SQIVND (reference sequence). V shed 4 bases and J shed 0 bases, with 13 bases lying between them. DNA of the CDR3: TGTGCCAGTAGTAAACAGGACACCTCCTCCTACGAGCAGTACTTC. Translated, it gives CASSKQDTSSYEQYF.

J is TRBJ2-3 and V is TRBV19, with 8 nucleotides matching TRBD2. V was pared by 0 bases and J by 4 bases, with 9 bases of the junction left unmatched. Germline V CDR1 and CDR2: LNHDA, SQIVND (reference sequence). This CDR3 is 17 amino acids long. CDR3 bases: TGTGCCAGTAGTATAGATCTATCATCACTAGCGGCAGATACGCAGTATTTT. The encoded protein is CASSIDLSSLAADTQYF.

This clone was picked up a small number of times. The rearrangement links TRBV19 to TRBJ2-2; 7 bases are shared with TRBD1. CDR1 is LNHDA, CDR2 SQIVND, per germline (reference sequence). The CDR3 sequence is 14 residues long. J lost 4 bases, V lost 7 bases, and 6 bases had no gene match. The CDR3 bases are TGTGCCAGTACCAGACAGGGTCTCACCGGGGAGCTGTTTTTT. Amino acid sequence: CASTRQGLTGELFF.

The V call is TRBV2, the J call TRBJ2-7, with TRBD2 matching 7 bases. Germline assignment: CDR1 SNHLY and CDR2 FYNNEI. V dropped 6 bases and J dropped 3; count of bases not matched to a gene: 2. This CDR3 has 12 amino acids. CDR3 region: CASRWEGYEQYF. DNA of the CDR3: TGTGCCAGCAGGTGGGAGGGCTACGAGCAGTACTTC.

This clone occurred a few times. The chain carries TRBV5-5 and TRBJ2-6, with D maybe TRBD1 (6 bases). The V gene lost 0 bases and the J gene lost 2 bases, with 9 bases spanning the gap. Germline loops: CDR1 SGHKS, CDR2 YYEKEE (reference sequence). The CDR3 is made up of 16 amino acids. The CDR3 protein is CASSLVGGTGANVLTF. CDR3 DNA sequence: TGTGCCAGCAGCTTGGTTGGGGGCACTGGGGCCAACGTCCTGACTTTC. Combining the CDR3 with reference TRBV5-5 and TRBJ2-6 gives the whole variable domain DAGVTQSPTHLIKTRGQQVTLRCSPISGHKSVSWYQQVLGQGPQFIFQYYEKEERGRGNFPDRFSARQFPNYSSELNVNALLLGDSALYLCASSLVGGTGANVLTFGAGSRLTVL.